This T cell receptor beta chain came from a study of STAT3 mutations in large granular lymphocyte leukemia. The study, taken as a whole, reports: In T-cell large granular lymphocyte leukemia, about half of patients showed multiple immunodominant subclonotypes. In about 30% of the 18 patients, new TCR clonotypes emerged after therapy.

This clone came up once. What it recognizes is unknown. Each sample's TCRbeta library yielded on average around 42,000 productive templates. The assay was immunoSEQ multiplex PCR, and TCRdb's table has in-frame clones only and misses some. The data hold about 15,000 clones, with approximately 84% observed a single time. Material: peripheral blood mononuclear cells. The TCR was taken from a man between 45 and 60 years old with T-cell large granular lymphocyte leukemia. Some clones in this sample may be carry-over from other donors' samples.

This chain's CDR3 is CASSWTGWNTEAFF. DNA of the CDR3: TGCGCCAGCAGCTGGACAGGGTGGAACACTGAAGCTTTCTTT. J is TRBJ1-1 and V is TRBV5-1, with 8 bases matching TRBD1. V shed 3 bases, J shed 1 base, and the junction held 2 bases outside the gene matches. The CDR3 has 14 residues. The germline gives CDR1 SGHRS, CDR2 YFSETQ.